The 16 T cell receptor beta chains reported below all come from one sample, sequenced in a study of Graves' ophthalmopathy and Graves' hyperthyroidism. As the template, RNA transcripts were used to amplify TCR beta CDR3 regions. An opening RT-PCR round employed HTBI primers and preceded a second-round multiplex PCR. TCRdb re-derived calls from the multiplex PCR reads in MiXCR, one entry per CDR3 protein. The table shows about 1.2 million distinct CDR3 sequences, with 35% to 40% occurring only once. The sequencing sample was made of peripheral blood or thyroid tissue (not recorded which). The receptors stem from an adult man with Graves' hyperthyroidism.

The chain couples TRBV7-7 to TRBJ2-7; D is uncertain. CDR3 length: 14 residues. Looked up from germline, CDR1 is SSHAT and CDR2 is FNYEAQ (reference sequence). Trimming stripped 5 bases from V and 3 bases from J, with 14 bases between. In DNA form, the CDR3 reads TGTGCCAGCAGCCCACCAACCGGAGTCTACGAGCAGTACTTC. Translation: CASSPPTGVYEQYF.

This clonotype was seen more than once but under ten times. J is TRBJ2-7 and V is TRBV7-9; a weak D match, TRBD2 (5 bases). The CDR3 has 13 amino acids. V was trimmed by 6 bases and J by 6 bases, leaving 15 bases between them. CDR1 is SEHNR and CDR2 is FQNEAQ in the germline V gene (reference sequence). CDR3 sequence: CASRNPASGEQYF. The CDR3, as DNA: TGTGCCAGCAGGAATCCCGCCAGCGGCGAGCAGTACTTC.

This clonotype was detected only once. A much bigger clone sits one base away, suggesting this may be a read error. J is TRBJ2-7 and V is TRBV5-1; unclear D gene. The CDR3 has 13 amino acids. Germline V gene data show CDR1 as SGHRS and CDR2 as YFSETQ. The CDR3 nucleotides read TGCGCCAGCAGCTCCGAGACTGGCTACGGGCAGTACTTC. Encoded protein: CASSSETGYGQYF.

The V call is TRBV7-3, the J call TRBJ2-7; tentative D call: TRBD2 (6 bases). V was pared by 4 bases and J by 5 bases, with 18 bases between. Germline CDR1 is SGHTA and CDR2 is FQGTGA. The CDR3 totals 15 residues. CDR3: CASSSHGRRSDEQYF. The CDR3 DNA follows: TGTGCCAGCAGCTCTCATGGGAGGCGGAGCGACGAGCAGTACTTC.

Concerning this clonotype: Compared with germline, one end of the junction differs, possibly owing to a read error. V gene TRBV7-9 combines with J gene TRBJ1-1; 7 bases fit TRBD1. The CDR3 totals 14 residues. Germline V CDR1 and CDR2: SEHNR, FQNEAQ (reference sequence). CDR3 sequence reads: CASSPEGAITEAFF. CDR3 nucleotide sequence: TGCGCCAGCAGCCCGGAGGGGGCGATTACTGAAGCTTTCTTT.

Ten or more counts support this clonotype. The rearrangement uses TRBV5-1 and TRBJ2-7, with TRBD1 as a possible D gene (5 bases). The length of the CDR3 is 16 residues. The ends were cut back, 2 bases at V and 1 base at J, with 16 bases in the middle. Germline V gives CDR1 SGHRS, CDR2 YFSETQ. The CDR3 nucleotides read TGCGCCAGCAGCTTTTTGGATCGCACAGGATCCTACGAGCAGTACTTC. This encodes CASSFLDRTGSYEQYF. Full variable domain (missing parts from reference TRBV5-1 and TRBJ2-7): KAGVTQTPRYLIKTRGQQVTLSCSPISGHRSVSWYQQTPGQGLQFLFEYFSETQRNKGNFPGRFSGRQFSNSRSEMNVSTLELGDSALYLCASSFLDRTGSYEQYFGPGTRLTVT.

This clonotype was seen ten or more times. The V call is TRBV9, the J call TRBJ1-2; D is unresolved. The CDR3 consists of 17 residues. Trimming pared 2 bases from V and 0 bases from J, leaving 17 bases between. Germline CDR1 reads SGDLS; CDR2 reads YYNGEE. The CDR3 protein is CASSVTHRVGANYGYTF. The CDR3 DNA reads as TGTGCCAGCAGCGTCACCCACCGGGTCGGGGCTAACTATGGCTACACCTTC.

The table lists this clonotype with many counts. The CDR3 DNA reads as TGTGCCAGCAGCGCCCCAGGGACTAGCTCCTACGAGCAGTACTTC. This translates into CASSAPGTSSYEQYF. The rearrangement joins TRBV9 to TRBJ2-7, with 8 bases matching TRBD2. This CDR3 is built from 15 residues. CDR1 is SGDLS and CDR2 is YYNGEE in the germline V gene. V shed 3 bases and J 0 bases; nucleotides not matched to a gene: 5. Variable domain in full (rest from reference TRBV9 and TRBJ2-7): DSGVTQTPKHLITATGQRVTLRCSPRSGDLSVYWYQQSLDQGLQFLIQYYNGEERAKGNILERFSAQQFPDLHSELNLSSLELGDSALYFCASSAPGTSSYEQYFGPGTRLTVT.

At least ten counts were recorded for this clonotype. The DNA for the CDR3 is TGTGCCAGTAGTAACCGGGACAGGGGGTATCAGCCCCAGCATTTT. Amino acids: CASSNRDRGYQPQHF. This chain joins TRBV19 and TRBJ1-5, with TRBD1 matching over 11 bases. The CDR3 is 15 residues long. With V trimmed by 4 bases and J by 5 bases, 4 bases remained unmatched. The germline gives CDR1 LNHDA, CDR2 SQIVND (reference sequence).

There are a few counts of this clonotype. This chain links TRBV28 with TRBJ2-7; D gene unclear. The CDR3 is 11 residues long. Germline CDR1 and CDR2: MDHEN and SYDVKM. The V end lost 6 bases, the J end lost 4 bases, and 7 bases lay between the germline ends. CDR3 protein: CASRQQYEQYF. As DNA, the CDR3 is TGTGCCAGCAGGCAACAGTACGAGCAGTACTTC.

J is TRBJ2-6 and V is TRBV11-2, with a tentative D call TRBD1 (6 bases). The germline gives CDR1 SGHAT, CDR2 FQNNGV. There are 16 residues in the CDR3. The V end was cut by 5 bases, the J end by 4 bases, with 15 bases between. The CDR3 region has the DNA TGTGCCAGCAGCGCCCTCACAGGGCTGGGGGCCAACGTCCTGACTTTC. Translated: CASSALTGLGANVLTF.

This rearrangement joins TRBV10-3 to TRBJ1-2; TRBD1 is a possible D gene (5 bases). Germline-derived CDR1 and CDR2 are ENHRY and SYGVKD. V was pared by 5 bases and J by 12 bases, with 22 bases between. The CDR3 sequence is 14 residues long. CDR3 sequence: CAISSSGRISGNTF. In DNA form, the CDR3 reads TGTGCCATCAGTAGTTCGGGACGGATCTCTGGAAACACCTTC.

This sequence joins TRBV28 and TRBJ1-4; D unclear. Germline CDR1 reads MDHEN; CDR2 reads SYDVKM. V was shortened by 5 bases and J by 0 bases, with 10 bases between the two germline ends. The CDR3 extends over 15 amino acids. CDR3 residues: CASSTAASTNEKLFF. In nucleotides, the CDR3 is TGTGCCAGCAGTACCGCAGCGTCAACTAATGAAAAACTGTTTTTT.

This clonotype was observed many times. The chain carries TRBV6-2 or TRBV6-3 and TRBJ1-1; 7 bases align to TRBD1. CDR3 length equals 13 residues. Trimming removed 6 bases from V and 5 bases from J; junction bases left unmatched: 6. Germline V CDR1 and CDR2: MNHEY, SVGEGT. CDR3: CASRRQGGTEAFF. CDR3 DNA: TGTGCCAGCAGGAGACAGGGAGGAACTGAAGCTTTCTTT.

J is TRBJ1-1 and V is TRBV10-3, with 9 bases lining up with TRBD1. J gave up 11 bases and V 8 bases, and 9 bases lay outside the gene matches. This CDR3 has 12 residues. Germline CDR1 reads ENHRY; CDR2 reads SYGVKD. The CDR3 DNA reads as TGTGCCATCGGGGGGACAGGGAATTCTGCTTTCTTT. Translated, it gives CAIGGTGNSAFF.

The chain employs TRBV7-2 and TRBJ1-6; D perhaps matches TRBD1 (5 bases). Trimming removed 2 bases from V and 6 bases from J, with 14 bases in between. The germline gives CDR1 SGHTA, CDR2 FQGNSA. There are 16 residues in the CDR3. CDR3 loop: CASSLLSGRTNSPLHF. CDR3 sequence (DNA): TGTGCCAGCAGCTTATTGTCGGGGCGGACTAATTCACCCCTCCACTTT.